This T cell receptor (beta chain) was sequenced during a study of cytomegalovirus exposure and HLA in healthy donors. Study-level points and caveats: Follow-up analysis later connected one missense variant in DCLRE1C with trimming of TCR beta V- and J-genes.

About this clone: Its antigen remains unknown.

Germline lookup yields CDR1 SGHVS and CDR2 FNYEAQ. The CDR3 is 17 amino acids. The V segment lost 5 bases and the J segment 5 bases; nucleotides outside the gene matches: 11. The primer mix had 60 Vbeta and 13 Jbeta primers. Produced via immunoSEQ multiplex PCR; TCRdb's table is partial and in-frame only. This table holds 280,000 or so clones, roughly 90% found once. What was sequenced was PBMCs. The chain uses TRBV7-6 and TRBJ2-5; 13 nucleotides line up with TRBD2. The receptor comes from a woman between 18 and 29 years old in good health and CMV-seronegative. The DNA of the CDR3 is TGTGCCAGCAGCCCGGGACTAGCGGGGAGGCCGGGGGAGACCCAGTACTTC. Translation gives CASSPGLAGRPGETQYF.